This TCR beta chain was found in a study of CD8 T cells in Susac syndrome (dated by TCRdb to about 2019). Background for the entire study: Repertoire sequencing was used to test whether CD8+ T cell activation and differentiation in Susac syndrome was antigen driven. Broader findings and caveats from the paper: The number of individuals in the TCR sequencing and HLA analysis was acknowledged as relatively small.

RNA was extracted with the RNeasy kit and roughly 0.5 to 1 ug was reverse transcribed using random hexamers. The immunoSEQ multiplex PCR assay, which covers 54 Vbeta and 13 Jbeta segments, was used to amplify TCR beta CDR3 regions. To correct PCR amplification bias, a synthetic template baseline was used for both primer optimization and computational correction. The authors' analysis ran thus. Reads were assigned to V, D and J genes according to IMGT and analyzed in immunoSEQ Analyzer, with only productive sequences retained. Clonality was calculated as one minus the Shannon entropy normalized by log2 of the number of productive unique sequences. For each patient and control, public and private clones were evaluated among the 100 most prevalent clones. A clone was defined as Susac-specific if it was absent from the healthy and MS cohorts, from 1052 published viral clones and from other ImmuneACCESS disease sequences. TCRdb itself trimmed the public reads at Q25 with fastp, ran MiXCR and retained productive beta chains. CDR3 protein duplicates are merged, each entry listing the most common genes and DNA. TCRdb, rather than the study authors, made the V and J calls. The table for this sample lists approximately 150,000 distinct CDR3 sequences; 80% to 95% of them were counted only once. The ten largest account for approximately 0.14% of the sample.

Notes on this clonotype: This clone's antigen is unknown. No much larger clone exists at a distance of one base, and base qualities are not known.

High-throughput TCR beta sequencing profiled peripheral blood CD8+ and CD4+ T cells from healthy donors, Susac syndrome patients and multiple sclerosis patients. Healthy donors were age- and sex-matched controls. Bulk CD8+ and CD4+ T cells were purified by magnetic negative isolation, while CD8+ TEMRA cells were enriched using FACS. Blood was drawn into EDTA tubes, processed within 24 hours, and PBMCs were isolated by density gradient centrifugation. PBMCs destined for TCR sequencing were cryopreserved in liquid nitrogen and later thawed in a 37 °C water bath. A purity of at least 90% was achieved for sorted or isolated CD4+, CD8+ and CD8+ TEMRA cells. The V end loses 0 bases and the J end loses 8 bases, and a stretch of 20 bases separates them. The CDR3 holds 17 amino acids from the cysteine to the phenylalanine. CDR3 DNA is the only sequence kept; it has 51 bases, read in frame from the first base. According to the germline V gene, CDR1 reads MGHRA and CDR2 reads YSYEKL.

The chain is assembled from TRBV4-1 and TRBJ2-1, with the D gene not clear enough to name. Sample: CD4+ T cells from PBMCs. This TCR was recovered from a human donor in good health. The CDR3 reads CASSQDLHGENFDEQFF. The DNA sequence reads TGCGCCAGCAGCCAAGATCTACACGGAGAGAATTTCGATGAGCAGTTCTTC.